This entry lists 6 T cell receptor beta chains sequenced from one sample in a study of cytomegalovirus exposure and HLA in healthy donors. Clones were sequenced by immunoSEQ multiplex PCR, and TCRdb holds only the in-frame ones, with some missing. The data contain tens of thousands of clones, roughly nine tenths of them seen just once; the ten biggest clones take up more than 1%. The sample taken for sequencing was PBMCs. The source is a man younger than 35 in good health and CMV-seronegative.

V usage is TRBV6-6 and J usage is TRBJ1-5, with 12 bases lining up with TRBD1. Trimming removed 6 bases from V and 2 bases from J; junction bases left unmatched: 5. Germline V CDR1 and CDR2: MNHNY, SVGAGI (reference sequence). This CDR3 contains 16 residues. CDR3 in amino acids: CASRAGQGAGNQPQHF. CDR3 coding DNA: TGTGCCAGCAGGGCGGGACAGGGGGCCGGCAATCAGCCCCAGCATTTT.

This clone has just a few counts. The V gene is TRBV19, the J gene TRBJ2-5; a weak D match, TRBD2 (6 bases). There are 15 residues in the CDR3. Germline CDR1 reads LNHDA; CDR2 reads SQIVND (reference sequence). V lost 6 bases, J lost 5 bases, and 19 bases lay in between. Written as DNA, the CDR3 is TGTGCCAGTAGCACCACCGGGGGAGGCGGTGAGACCCAGTACTTC. Its protein product is CASSTTGGGGETQYF.

The chain recombines TRBV2 with TRBJ2-2; no clear D gene. CDR1 is SNHLY, CDR2 FYNNEI, per germline. The CDR3 has 14 residues. V lost 0 bases and J 7 bases, leaving 9 bases between the germline ends. CDR3 nucleotide sequence: TGTGCCAGCAGTGAAGCCCCCCAGGTCGGGGAGCTGTTTTTT. Protein sequence: CASSEAPQVGELFF.

V gene TRBV27 combines with J gene TRBJ1-5, with 8 bases lining up with TRBD1. CDR1 is MNHEY, CDR2 SMNVEV, per germline (reference sequence). CDR3 length: 16 amino acids. V shed 2 bases and J 3 bases; nucleotides not matched to a gene: 6. The CDR3, as DNA: TGTGCCAGCAGTTTAACAGGGGGAGGTTACAATCAGCCCCAGCATTTT. This translates into CASSLTGGGYNQPQHF.

J is TRBJ2-1 and V is TRBV5-1; D gene unclear. V lost 5 bases and J lost 4, with 10 bases in between. CDR3 size: 13 residues. The germline gives CDR1 SGHRS, CDR2 YFSETQ. The CDR3 protein is CASRSAQYNEQFF. The CDR3 DNA reads as TGCGCCAGCAGGTCAGCACAGTACAATGAGCAGTTCTTC.

This chain uses TRBV6-1 with TRBJ2-7; 8 nucleotides line up with TRBD1. The CDR3 spans 15 residues. V trimming: 8 bases; J trimming: 6 bases; junction bases outside the gene matches: 15. Per germline, CDR1 MNHNS and CDR2 SASEGT. The CDR3 region is CASRRSDREVSEQYF. For the CDR3, the DNA is TGTGCCAGCCGCCGCTCGGACAGGGAGGTTAGCGAGCAGTACTTC.